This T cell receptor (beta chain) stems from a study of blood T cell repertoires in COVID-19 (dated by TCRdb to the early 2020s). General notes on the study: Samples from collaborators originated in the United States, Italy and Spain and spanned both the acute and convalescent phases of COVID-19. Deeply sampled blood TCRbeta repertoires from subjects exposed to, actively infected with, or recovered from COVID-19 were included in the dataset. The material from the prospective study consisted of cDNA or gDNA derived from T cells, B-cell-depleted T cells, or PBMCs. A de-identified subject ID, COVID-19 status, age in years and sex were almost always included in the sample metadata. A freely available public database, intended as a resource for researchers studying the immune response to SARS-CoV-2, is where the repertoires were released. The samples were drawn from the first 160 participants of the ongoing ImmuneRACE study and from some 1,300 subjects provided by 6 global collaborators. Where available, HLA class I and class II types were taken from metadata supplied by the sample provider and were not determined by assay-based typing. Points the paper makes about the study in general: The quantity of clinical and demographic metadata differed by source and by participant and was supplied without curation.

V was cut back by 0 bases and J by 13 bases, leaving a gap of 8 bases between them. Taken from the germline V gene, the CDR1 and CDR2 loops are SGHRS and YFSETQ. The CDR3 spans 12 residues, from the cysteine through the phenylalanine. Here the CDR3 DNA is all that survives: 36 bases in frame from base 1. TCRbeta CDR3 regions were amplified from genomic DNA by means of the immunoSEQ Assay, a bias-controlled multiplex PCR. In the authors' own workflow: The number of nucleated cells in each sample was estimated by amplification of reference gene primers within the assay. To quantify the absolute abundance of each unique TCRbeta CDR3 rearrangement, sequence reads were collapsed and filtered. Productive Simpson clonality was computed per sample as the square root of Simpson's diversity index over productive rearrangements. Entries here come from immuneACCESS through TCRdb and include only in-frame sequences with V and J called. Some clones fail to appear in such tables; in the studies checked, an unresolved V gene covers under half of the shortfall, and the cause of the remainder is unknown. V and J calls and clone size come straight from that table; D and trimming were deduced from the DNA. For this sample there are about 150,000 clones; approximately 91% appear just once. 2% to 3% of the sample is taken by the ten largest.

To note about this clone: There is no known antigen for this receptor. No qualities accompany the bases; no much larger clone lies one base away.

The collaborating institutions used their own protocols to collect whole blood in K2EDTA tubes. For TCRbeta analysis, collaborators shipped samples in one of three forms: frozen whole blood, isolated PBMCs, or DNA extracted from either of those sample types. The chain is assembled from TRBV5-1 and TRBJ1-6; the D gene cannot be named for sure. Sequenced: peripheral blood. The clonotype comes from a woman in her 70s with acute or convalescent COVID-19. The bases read TGCGCCAGCAGCTTGGACGGTTATCCCCTCCACTTT. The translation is CASSLDGYPLHF.